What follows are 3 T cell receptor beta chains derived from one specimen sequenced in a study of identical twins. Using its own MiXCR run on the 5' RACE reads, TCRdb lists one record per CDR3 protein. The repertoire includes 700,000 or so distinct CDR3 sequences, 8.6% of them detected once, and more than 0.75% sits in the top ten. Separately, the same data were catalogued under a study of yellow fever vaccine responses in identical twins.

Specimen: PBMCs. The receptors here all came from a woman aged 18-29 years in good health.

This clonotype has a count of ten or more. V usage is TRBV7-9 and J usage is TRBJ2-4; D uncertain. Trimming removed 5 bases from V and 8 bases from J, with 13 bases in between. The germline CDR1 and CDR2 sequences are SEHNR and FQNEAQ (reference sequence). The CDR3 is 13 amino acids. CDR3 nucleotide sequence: TGTGCCAGCAGCCCCCCCTACGGAGACATTCAGTACTTC. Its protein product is CASSPPYGDIQYF.

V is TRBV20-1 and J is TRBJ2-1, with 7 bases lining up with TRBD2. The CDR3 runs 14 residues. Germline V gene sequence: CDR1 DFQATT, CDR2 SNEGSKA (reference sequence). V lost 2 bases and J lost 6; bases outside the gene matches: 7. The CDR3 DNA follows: TGCAGTGCTAGATACGCGGGAGTAAGCAATGAGCAGTTCTTC. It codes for CSARYAGVSNEQFF.

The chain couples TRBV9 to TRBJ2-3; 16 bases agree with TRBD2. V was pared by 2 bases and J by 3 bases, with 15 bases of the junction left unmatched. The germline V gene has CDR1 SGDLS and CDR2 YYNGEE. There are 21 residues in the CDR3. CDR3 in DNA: TGTGCCAGCAGCGTCCCAATTAGTCCGGGACTAGCGGGGGGGTGGACAGATACGCAGTATTTT. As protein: CASSVPISPGLAGGWTDTQYF.